These 32 T cell receptor beta chains were sequenced from one sample in a study of siplizumab effects on memory and regulatory T cells. Sequencing used immunoSEQ multiplex PCR; TCRdb keeps in-frame clones, though not all of them. The sample contains some 100,000 clones, about 90% of which appear only once. The specimen was Tregs sorted from blood. The receptor set was obtained from a human donor in good health.

The genes are TRBV10-3 and TRBJ2-1; 7 bases are a match to TRBD2. Germline V CDR1 and CDR2: ENHRY, SYGVKD. J lost 7 bases, V lost 9 bases, and 9 bases had no gene match. There are 13 residues in the CDR3. DNA of the CDR3: TGTGCCATTATGGCTAGCGGACCTAATGAGCAGTTCTTC. It yields the protein CAIMASGPNEQFF.

V usage is TRBV7-8 and J usage is TRBJ1-5; tentatively, D is TRBD1 (6 bases). V dropped 1 base and J dropped 6 bases, with 13 bases sitting between them. Germline CDR1 is SGHVS and CDR2 is FQNEAQ. The CDR3 has 15 residues. The CDR3 protein is CASSLGDKSSQPQHF. The DNA of the CDR3 is TGTGCCAGCAGCTTAGGGGACAAATCAAGTCAGCCCCAGCATTTT.

The chain's CDR3 is CASSAYRDRGYEQYF. CDR3 bases: TGTGCCAGCAGTGCATACCGGGACAGGGGGTACGAGCAGTACTTC. V is TRBV27 and J is TRBJ2-7, with TRBD1 matching over 11 bases. The length of the CDR3 is 15 residues. Germline values: CDR1 MNHEY, CDR2 SMNVEV (reference sequence). V was pared by 5 bases and J by 4 bases, with 7 bases of the junction left unmatched.

The chain joins TRBV18 to TRBJ1-2; 7 bases line up with TRBD1. This CDR3 has 13 amino acids. From germline, CDR1 is KGHSH and CDR2 LQKENI. With 3 bases clipped from V and 2 bases from J, the junction kept 0 bases outside the gene matches. CDR3 in amino acids: CASSPTGNYGYTF. CDR3 DNA sequence: TGTGCCAGCTCACCGACAGGGAACTATGGCTACACCTTC.

The DNA for the CDR3 is TGTGCCAGCTTACAGGGAGATTACTATGGCTACACCTTC. Amino acids: CASLQGDYYGYTF. The V and J genes are TRBV18 and TRBJ1-2; possibly TRBD1 for D (6 bases). In germline, CDR1 is KGHSH, CDR2 LQKENI. This CDR3 region has 13 residues. V lost 7 bases, J lost 3 bases, and 12 bases lay in between.

The chain joins TRBV25-1 to TRBJ2-2, with TRBD1 matching over 8 bases. The CDR3 loop spans 14 amino acids. V shed 8 bases and J 5 bases; nucleotides not matched to a gene: 7. Germline loops: CDR1 MGHDK, CDR2 SYGVNS. CDR3 region: CASAQGALTGELFF. Here the CDR3 DNA reads TGTGCCAGCGCTCAGGGGGCGCTTACCGGGGAGCTGTTTTTT.

This clone was detected once. This chain uses TRBV27 with TRBJ1-5; D is unclear. The CDR3 consists of 17 residues. Germline CDR1 reads MNHEY; CDR2 reads SMNVEV (reference sequence). The V and J ends lost 2 bases and 0 bases respectively, with 14 bases between them. CDR3 bases: TGTGCCAGCAGTTTAAAGAGGGCCTCAAATAGCAATCAGCCCCAGCATTTT. As protein: CASSLKRASNSNQPQHF.

The chain joins TRBV10-3 to TRBJ2-1; 7 nucleotides agree with TRBD2. Per the germline V gene, CDR1 is ENHRY and CDR2 is SYGVKD. V trimming: 3 bases; J trimming: 6 bases; junction bases outside the gene matches: 5. The CDR3 is made up of 14 amino acids. The CDR3 region is CAISDLLASNEQFF. DNA for the CDR3: TGTGCCATCAGTGATTTACTAGCGAGCAATGAGCAGTTCTTC.

In DNA, the CDR3 is TGTGCCAGCAGTGAAAGACAGGGGACCTATGGCTACACCTTC. Translation gives CASSERQGTYGYTF. This chain connects TRBV6-1 to TRBJ1-2; 8 nucleotides match TRBD1. CDR3 length equals 14 residues. The J segment lost 4 bases and the V segment lost 2 bases, leaving 3 bases of the junction unmatched. Germline V gene sequence: CDR1 MNHNS, CDR2 SASEGT.

CDR3 residues: CAWRSGREGPQQYF. The CDR3 DNA reads TGTGCCTGGAGATCCGGACGGGAGGGCCCACAGCAGTACTTC. This chain uses TRBV30 with TRBJ2-7, with 8 nucleotides matching TRBD2. CDR1 GTSNPN and CDR2 SVGIG come from the germline V gene (reference sequence). Trimming cost V 3 bases and J 8 bases; bases outside gene matches: 12. The CDR3 consists of 14 residues.

The chain carries TRBV7-2 and TRBJ1-5, with 9 bases identical to TRBD1. This CDR3 comprises 15 residues. CDR1 is SGHTA, CDR2 FQGNSA, per germline. V was pared by 4 bases and J by 4 bases, with 5 bases of the junction left unmatched. The CDR3 is CASSSGQGRNQPQHF. The CDR3 region has the DNA TGTGCCAGCAGCTCTGGACAGGGGCGGAATCAGCCCCAGCATTTT. Filled out from reference TRBV7-2 and TRBJ1-5, the complete variable domain reads GAGVSQSPSNKVTEKGKDVELRCDPISGHTALYWYRQSLGQGLEFLIYFQGNSAPDKSGLPSDRFSAERTGGSVSTLTIQRTQQEDSAVYLCASSSGQGRNQPQHFGDGTRLSIL.

This chain joins TRBV5-1 and TRBJ1-2; no clear D gene. Trimming took off 1 base at V and 8 bases at J, with 9 bases between the two ends. Germline CDR1 SGHRS, CDR2 YFSETQ. This CDR3 comprises 12 residues. CDR3 in amino acids: CASSLTGEGYTF. The CDR3, as DNA: TGCGCCAGCAGCTTGACGGGTGAAGGCTACACCTTC.

The chain combines TRBV5-1 with TRBJ2-3, with 10 bases lining up with TRBD2. The CDR3 is made up of 15 amino acids. Germline V gene sequence: CDR1 SGHRS, CDR2 YFSETQ. After removal of 4 bases from V and 2 bases from J, the junction contained 4 bases not matched to a gene. The CDR3, as DNA: TGCGCCAGCAGCGAACTAGCGGGGCACACAGATACGCAGTATTTT. As protein: CASSELAGHTDTQYF.

This chain links TRBV6-4 with TRBJ1-5, with D possibly being TRBD1 (5 bases). V lost 3 bases to trimming and J lost 6 bases, with 9 bases between them. CDR1 and CDR2 (germline): MRHNA, SNTAGT. The CDR3 totals 13 residues. CDR3 in DNA: TGTGCCAGCAGTGAGGGGGGAGGTCAGCCCCAGCATTTT. The encoded protein is CASSEGGGQPQHF.

The rearrangement joins TRBV2 to TRBJ2-2; no firm D call. Per the germline V gene, CDR1 is SNHLY and CDR2 is FYNNEI. V lost 8 bases and J lost 6, with 10 bases in between. CDR3 size: 12 residues. The CDR3 DNA sequence: TGTGCCAGCTCCGTTGGTCCCGGGGAGCTGTTTTTT. The encoded protein is CASSVGPGELFF.

The gene calls are TRBV4-2 and TRBJ2-5; D perhaps matches TRBD1 (6 bases). Trimming removed 4 bases from V and 2 bases from J, with 11 bases in between. Germline CDR1 is LGHNA and CDR2 is YNFKEQ. This CDR3 has 14 residues. The CDR3 DNA reads TGTGCCAGCAGCCCCGGACAGCTACAAGAGACCCAGTACTTC. It yields the protein CASSPGQLQETQYF.

The rearrangement uses TRBV7-3 and TRBJ2-3; D may match TRBD1 or TRBD2 (7 bases each). CDR3 length: 14 residues. Trimming took off 3 bases at V and 9 bases at J, with 16 bases between the two ends. Germline loops: CDR1 SGHTA, CDR2 FQGTGA. The CDR3: CASSFNRQGGTQYF. CDR3 DNA sequence: TGTGCCAGCAGCTTTAATCGACAGGGAGGGACGCAGTATTTT.

The rearrangement links TRBV5-1 to TRBJ2-7; tentative D call: TRBD1 (6 bases). Trimming stripped 4 bases from V and 1 base from J, with 12 bases between. There are 14 residues in the CDR3. CDR1 and CDR2 (germline): SGHRS, YFSETQ. Here the CDR3 DNA reads TGCGCCAGCAGCCCCAGGGACACTTCCTACGAGCAGTACTTC. Amino acids: CASSPRDTSYEQYF.

This chain links TRBV5-1 with TRBJ2-5; a possible D gene is TRBD1 (5 bases). Per the germline V gene, CDR1 is SGHRS and CDR2 is YFSETQ. Trimming took off 0 bases at V and 2 bases at J, with 8 bases between the two ends. The CDR3 runs 14 residues. This chain's CDR3 is CASSLARQQETQYF. DNA of the CDR3: TGCGCCAGCAGCTTGGCCCGACAGCAAGAGACCCAGTACTTC.

The genes are TRBV27 and TRBJ1-2; D is unclear. The CDR3 loop spans 13 amino acids. Germline V CDR1 and CDR2: MNHEY, SMNVEV (reference sequence). Trimming stripped 2 bases from V and 7 bases from J, with 11 bases between. The CDR3 region is CASSLNIWGGYTF. DNA for the CDR3: TGTGCCAGCAGTTTAAATATTTGGGGTGGCTACACCTTC.

This rearrangement joins TRBV7-2 to TRBJ2-5; the match to TRBD1 covers 8 bases. The CDR3 covers 17 residues. Losses at the gene ends were 3 bases for V and 2 bases for J; bases not matched to a gene: 11. Per the germline V gene, CDR1 is SGHTA and CDR2 is FQGNSA. CDR3 residues: CASSLVPGTGTQETQYF. In DNA, the CDR3 is TGTGCCAGCAGCTTGGTTCCCGGGACAGGCACACAAGAGACCCAGTACTTC.

Notes on this clone: In the same sample, other DNA sequences code for this CDR3. V gene TRBV27 combines with J gene TRBJ1-1; D gene uncertain. The CDR3 has 12 amino acids. Germline V gives CDR1 MNHEY, CDR2 SMNVEV (reference sequence). Trimming took 3 bases from V and 6 from J, leaving 8 bases between them. The CDR3 DNA follows: TGTGCCAGCAGTTTCCCCGGGGCTGAAGCTTTCTTT. Amino acid sequence: CASSFPGAEAFF.

The J gene is TRBJ2-5, the V gene TRBV5-3; perhaps TRBD1 as D (6 bases). TRBV5-3 is assigned to the ORF class and has an uncertain function. This CDR3 has 14 residues. Between the trimmed V and J ends, which lost 8 bases and 11 bases, there was a span of 25 bases. CDR3 bases: TGTGCCAGCAGCACCCTCGGACAGCCATGGGAGCAGTACTTC. Amino acids: CASSTLGQPWEQYF.

The V and J genes are TRBV5-1 and TRBJ2-7, with D perhaps matching TRBD2 (6 bases). Germline CDR1 reads SGHRS; CDR2 reads YFSETQ. This CDR3 spans 13 amino acids. The germline V and J ends were trimmed by 5 bases and 0 bases, with 9 bases remaining between them. CDR3 sequence reads: CASRGRDSYEQYF. The CDR3 DNA reads as TGCGCCAGCAGAGGGCGGGACTCCTACGAGCAGTACTTC.

V is TRBV18 and J is TRBJ1-2, with D possibly matching TRBD1 (6 bases). Trimming left V 3 bases short and J 7 bases short, with 18 bases between. Germline V gene sequence: CDR1 KGHSH, CDR2 LQKENI. The CDR3 is 15 amino acids. CDR3 loop: CASSPRTEPVGGYTF. For the CDR3, the DNA is TGTGCCAGCTCACCCCGGACAGAGCCGGTTGGTGGCTACACCTTC.

The chain employs TRBV19 and TRBJ1-5; D is possibly TRBD1 (6 bases). Trimming took off 4 bases at V and 6 bases at J, with 16 bases between the two ends. CDR3 length: 15 amino acids. The V gene's germline CDR1 is LNHDA and CDR2 SQIVND (reference sequence). The CDR3 bases are TGTGCCAGTAGTACCTACAGGGTTCGGGGTCAGCCCCAGCATTTT. This translates into CASSTYRVRGQPQHF.

CDR3 loop: CASSQLRTSGSYEQYF. CDR3 nucleotide sequence: TGTGCCAGCAGCCAACTACGGACATCGGGCTCCTACGAGCAGTACTTC. V is TRBV14 and J is TRBJ2-7; possibly TRBD1 for D (5 bases). Per germline, CDR1 SGHDN and CDR2 FVKESK. Deletions cut 2 bases from V and 0 bases from J, with 14 bases between. The CDR3 has 16 amino acids.

This chain joins TRBV5-1 and TRBJ2-6; no firm D call. Germline CDR1 SGHRS, CDR2 YFSETQ. V lost 2 bases to trimming and J lost 0 bases, with 9 bases between them. This CDR3 is 16 amino acids long. CDR3 coding DNA: TGCGCCAGCAGCTTTGACTGGCGCTCTGGGGCCAACGTCCTGACTTTC. Its translation is CASSFDWRSGANVLTF.

The CDR3 nucleotides read TGTGCCAGCAAGGAGAATAGCAATCAGCCCCAGCATTTT. Its translation: CASKENSNQPQHF. The chain combines TRBV2 with TRBJ1-5; no clear D. Germline values: CDR1 SNHLY, CDR2 FYNNEI. V lost 7 bases to trimming and J lost 0 bases, with 7 bases between them. This CDR3 has 13 residues.

This clone was detected once. The chain is built from TRBV7-8 and TRBJ2-3; 11 nucleotides match TRBD1. The ends lost 3 bases at V and 4 bases at J; junction bases unmatched: 3. This CDR3 spans 15 amino acids. Germline V CDR1 and CDR2: SGHVS, FQNEAQ. CDR3 protein: CASSLGQGGPDTQYF. The CDR3 bases are TGTGCCAGCAGCTTGGGACAGGGGGGCCCAGATACGCAGTATTTT.

The genes are TRBV15 and TRBJ2-7, with D tentatively TRBD2 (6 bases). The germline V and J ends were trimmed by 3 bases and 7 bases, with 19 bases remaining between them. The CDR3 totals 15 residues. Germline V gene lookup returns CDR1 LNHNV and CDR2 YYDKDF (reference sequence). The DNA for the CDR3 is TGTGCCACCAGCAGGGACGTCGGCCACGGGGGTGAGCAGTACTTC. Translating gives CATSRDVGHGGEQYF.

This chain links TRBV28 with TRBJ2-7, with TRBD1 identical over 9 bases. The germline V gene encodes CDR1 MDHEN and CDR2 SYDVKM. The CDR3 has 13 residues. For the CDR3, the DNA is TGTGTGACGACGGGACAGGGATTCTACGAGCAGTACTTC. This encodes CVTTGQGFYEQYF.